This TCR beta chain is drawn from a study of regulatory T cells in long-lasting Graves disease. The study's findings and limits: Graves' patients with persistent disease showed TCR diversity lower than patients newly diagnosed.

The time point: newly diagnosed GD, antithyroid drugs for less than 3 months. The TCR library used RNA extracted from PBMCs. The CDR3 contains 18 residues. Germline-derived CDR1 and CDR2 are LNHDA and SQIVND (reference sequence). V lost 7 bases to trimming and J lost 0 bases, with 19 bases between them. Worth noting for this clonotype: Its cognate antigen is unknown.

Construction of the TCR beta libraries employed iRepertoire HTBI primers in conjunction with Arm-PCR of CDR3 regions. Methods used by the authors: Identified across the samples were 62 TRBV segments and 14 TRBJ segments. TCRdb independently ran MiXCR on the multiplex PCR reads; one entry per CDR3 protein. In this record, the V and J calls reflect TCRdb's handling and not the investigators' own analysis. The sample carries hundreds of thousands of distinct CDR3 sequences, about 16% recorded once. These data were also filed under a second study, of T cells in Graves' hyperthyroidism and ophthalmopathy.

The starting material was peripheral blood mononuclear cells (PBMCs), obtained at new diagnosis, from a patient treated with antithyroid drugs. The sequence was obtained from a woman aged 25-40 years with Graves disease. This chain uses TRBV19 with TRBJ2-6, with a tentative D call TRBD1 (7 bases). Written as DNA, the CDR3 is TGTGCCAGTAACAACCACAGGGGCGGGGCCTCTGGGGCCAACGTCCTGACTTTC. This encodes CASNNHRGGASGANVLTF.